These T cell receptor beta chains were read from a single sample in a study of human T cells and chemical hapten exposure. TCRdb recomputed calls from the RACE reads with MiXCR, one row per CDR3 protein. This sample carries approximately 97,000 distinct CDR3 sequences, roughly 10% of them seen once, and the ten largest clones take 3% to 4%. This material consisted of whole blood, taken in connection with sensitization to the hapten diphenylcyclopropenone (DPC). These receptor sequences come from a middle-aged woman with alopecia areata. Some clones in this sample may be carry-over from other donors' samples. Each CDR3 is given with its conserved first and last residue. The order of the fields is D gene, clone size, J gene, V gene, CDR3 protein, CDR3 DNA. A D gene is named only where the DNA matches it firmly. Size values are once, few and many counts, or a class for expanded clones, and some rows have none.

D: TRBD2; size: few; J: TRBJ2-5; V: TRBV9; CDR3: CASSRGGLAGQETQYF; DNA: TGTGCCAGCAGCAGAGGGGGACTAGCGGGGCAAGAGACCCAGTACTTC
D: TRBD1; size: .; J: TRBJ2-5; V: TRBV29-1; CDR3: CSVEGQGGRTQYF; DNA: TGCAGCGTTGAGGGACAGGGGGGCCGGACCCAGTACTTC
D: .; size: few; J: TRBJ2-5; V: TRBV3-1; CDR3: CASSRYLKETQYF; DNA: TGTGCCAGCAGCCGATACTTGAAAGAGACCCAGTACTTC
D: TRBD1; size: many; J: TRBJ1-2; V: TRBV27; CDR3: CASSSGTVSSGYTF; DNA: TGTGCCAGCAGTTCCGGGACAGTTAGTAGTGGCTACACCTTC
D: .; size: many; J: TRBJ2-1; V: TRBV6-5; CDR3: CASQSRNEQFF; DNA: TGTGCCAGCCAAAGCAGGAATGAGCAGTTCTTC
D: .; size: .; J: TRBJ2-7; V: TRBV11-2; CDR3: CASSLGARVDEQYF; DNA: TGTGCCAGCAGCTTAGGAGCTCGAGTGGACGAGCAGTACTTC
D: .; size: .; J: TRBJ2-5; V: TRBV19; CDR3: CASSIGGTQYF; DNA: TGTGCCAGTAGTATTGGCGGCACCCAGTACTTC
D: .; size: many; J: TRBJ1-2; V: TRBV7-9; CDR3: CASRGEGRVYGYTF; DNA: TGTGCCAGCCGGGGCGAAGGGCGCGTCTATGGCTACACCTTC
D: .; size: .; J: TRBJ1-5; V: TRBV30; CDR3: CAWRPQFNQPQHF; DNA: TGTGCCTGGAGGCCCCAGTTCAATCAGCCCCAGCATTTT
D: .; size: few; J: TRBJ2-7; V: TRBV3-1; CDR3: CASSQEGKRAYF; DNA: TGTGCCAGCAGCCAAGAGGGCAAGCGGGCCTACTTC
D: TRBD1; size: few; J: TRBJ2-5; V: TRBV10-3; CDR3: CAIRLDRDSGTQYF; DNA: TGTGCCATCAGATTGGACAGGGACAGCGGGACCCAGTACTTC
D: .; size: many; J: TRBJ1-1; V: TRBV6-5; CDR3: CASSSPPTSEAFF; DNA: TGTGCCAGCAGTTCCCCCCCCACCTCTGAAGCTTTCTTT
D: .; size: many; J: TRBJ1-3; V: TRBV12-3/TRBV12-4; CDR3: CASRSSGSGNTIYF; DNA: TGTGCCAGCAGGTCAAGCGGGTCTGGAAACACCATATATTTT
D: .; size: .; J: TRBJ1-4; V: TRBV20-1; CDR3: CSARGQGNEKLFF; DNA: TGCAGTGCTAGAGGGCAGGGGAATGAAAAACTGTTTTTT
D: .; size: many; J: TRBJ1-1; V: TRBV7-6; CDR3: CASSSNIGGTEAFF; DNA: TGTGCCAGCAGCTCAAACATCGGTGGCACTGAAGCTTTCTTT
D: .; size: .; J: TRBJ1-3; V: TRBV5-1; CDR3: CASSLTGNSGNTIYF; DNA: TGCGCCAGCAGCTTGACGGGGAACTCTGGAAACACCATATATTTT
D: .; size: .; J: TRBJ2-2; V: TRBV4-1; CDR3: CASSQDAAGTAGDRELFF; DNA: TGCGCCAGCAGCCAGGATGCGGCCGGGACAGCGGGGGACCGGGAGCTGTTTTTT
D: .; size: .; J: TRBJ2-7; V: TRBV3-1; CDR3: CASSHRGGSNVQYF; DNA: TGTGCCAGCAGCCACCGAGGAGGGAGCAACGTGCAGTACTTC
D: .; size: many; J: TRBJ2-5; V: TRBV4-1; CDR3: CASSPDQGTGFETQYF; DNA: TGCGCCAGCAGCCCCGACCAGGGGACCGGTTTCGAGACCCAGTACTTC
D: TRBD1; size: .; J: TRBJ2-5; V: TRBV15; CDR3: CATSRKQGGAGTQYF; DNA: TGTGCCACCAGCAGAAAACAGGGGGGCGCAGGGACCCAGTACTTC
D: .; size: .; J: TRBJ1-5; V: TRBV7-2; CDR3: CASSPPGPNSGQPQHF; DNA: TGTGCCAGCAGCCCGCCGGGACCTAACAGCGGACAGCCCCAGCATTTT
D: .; size: few; J: TRBJ1-6; V: TRBV7-8; CDR3: CASSLSDRLNSPLHF; DNA: TGTGCCAGCAGCTTAAGCGACAGACTTAATTCACCCCTCCACTTT
D: .; size: many; J: TRBJ1-2; V: TRBV18; CDR3: CASSPGRREVGYTF; DNA: TGTGCCAGCTCACCAGGTCGCAGGGAGGTTGGCTACACCTTC
D: .; size: .; J: TRBJ1-2; V: TRBV18; CDR3: CASSSTGDNYGYTF; DNA: TGTGCCAGCTCATCTACAGGAGATAACTATGGCTACACCTTC
D: .; size: many; J: TRBJ2-3; V: TRBV13; CDR3: CASSTGRQSTDTQYF; DNA: TGTGCCAGCAGCACCGGACGGCAATCCACAGATACGCAGTATTTT
D: TRBD1; size: .; J: TRBJ1-5; V: TRBV6-5; CDR3: CATGTGGDQPQHF; DNA: TGTGCCACCGGGACAGGGGGGGATCAGCCCCAGCATTTT
D: TRBD1; size: many; J: TRBJ1-5; V: TRBV9; CDR3: CASSASQGGLNQPQHF; DNA: TGTGCCAGCAGCGCGTCCCAGGGGGGGTTAAATCAGCCCCAGCATTTT
D: .; size: many; J: TRBJ2-5; V: TRBV29-1; CDR3: CSVEDPDSLETQYF; DNA: TGCAGCGTTGAAGATCCCGATTCGTTAGAGACCCAGTACTTC
D: .; size: many; J: TRBJ1-1; V: TRBV4-1; CDR3: CASSQGPSMLEAFF; DNA: TGCGCCAGCAGCCAGGGACCCTCTATGTTAGAAGCTTTCTTT
D: .; size: few; J: TRBJ1-6; V: TRBV5-6; CDR3: CASSAAGGAVFSYNSPLHF; DNA: TGTGCCAGCAGCGCCGCGGGGGGCGCGGTCTTCTCCTATAATTCACCCCTCCACTTT
D: TRBD2; size: .; J: TRBJ2-5; V: TRBV10-3; CDR3: CAISDPEGAGEETQYF; DNA: TGTGCCATCAGTGACCCCGAAGGGGCGGGGGAAGAGACCCAGTACTTC
D: TRBD1; size: .; J: TRBJ1-1; V: TRBV9; CDR3: CASSVGRGPTTEAFF; DNA: TGTGCCAGCAGCGTGGGCAGGGGGCCCACCACTGAAGCTTTCTTT
D: TRBD1; size: many; J: TRBJ2-7; V: TRBV20-1; CDR3: CSARFRDRGPGNEQYF; DNA: TGCAGTGCTAGATTCCGGGACAGGGGGCCCGGGAACGAGCAGTACTTC
D: .; size: few; J: TRBJ2-7; V: TRBV18; CDR3: CASSPPAPQNTYEQYF; DNA: TGTGCCAGCTCACCACCCGCCCCCCAGAATACCTACGAGCAGTACTTC
D: .; size: few; J: TRBJ2-5; V: TRBV10-3; CDR3: CAIRGEEETQYF; DNA: TGTGCCATCCGCGGCGAGGAAGAGACCCAGTACTTC
D: .; size: many; J: TRBJ2-6; V: TRBV19; CDR3: CASSGSATSSGANVLTF; DNA: TGTGCCAGTAGTGGTTCTGCGACTAGCTCTGGGGCCAACGTCCTGACTTTC
D: .; size: few; J: TRBJ2-7; V: TRBV6-2/TRBV6-3; CDR3: CASRPTGTSGEQYF; DNA: TGTGCCAGCAGGCCGACCGGGACGTCGGGCGAGCAGTACTTC
D: TRBD1; size: .; J: TRBJ2-5; V: TRBV5-4; CDR3: CASSPRQGTETQYF; DNA: TGTGCCAGCAGCCCCAGACAGGGGACCGAGACCCAGTACTTC
D: TRBD1; size: few; J: TRBJ1-1; V: TRBV6-2/TRBV6-3; CDR3: CASSFHIQTGGEAFF; DNA: TGTGCCAGCAGTTTCCATATCCAAACAGGGGGCGAAGCTTTCTTT
D: .; size: .; J: TRBJ2-3; V: TRBV27; CDR3: CASSLQGWTDTQYF; DNA: TGTGCCAGCAGTTTGCAGGGGTGGACAGATACGCAGTATTTT
D: .; size: .; J: TRBJ1-1; V: TRBV11-2; CDR3: CASSYQENTEAFF; DNA: TGTGCCAGCAGCTATCAGGAAAACACTGAAGCTTTCTTT
D: .; size: many; J: TRBJ2-7; V: TRBV7-9; CDR3: CASSLIPAEQYF; DNA: TGTGCCAGCAGCTTAATCCCGGCCGAGCAGTACTTC
D: .; size: .; J: TRBJ2-2; V: TRBV4-1; CDR3: CASSQSQTRNTGELFF; DNA: TGCGCCAGCAGCCAAAGCCAGACCCGGAACACCGGGGAGCTGTTTTTT
D: TRBD1; size: few; J: TRBJ1-2; V: TRBV12-3/TRBV12-4; CDR3: CASSLGTGGGYTF; DNA: TGTGCCAGCAGTTTGGGGACAGGGGGCGGCTACACCTTC
D: .; size: many; J: TRBJ2-7; V: TRBV10-2; CDR3: CASSERSRYEQYF; DNA: TGCGCCAGCAGTGAGCGGAGTAGGTACGAGCAGTACTTC
D: TRBD1; size: .; J: TRBJ2-4; V: TRBV11-1; CDR3: CASSGPDRALAKNIQYF; DNA: TGTGCCAGCAGCGGCCCCGACAGGGCTCTAGCCAAAAACATTCAGTACTTC
D: .; size: many; J: TRBJ1-1; V: TRBV18; CDR3: CASSRGGNTNTEAFF; DNA: TGTGCCAGCTCACGGGGAGGCAATACGAACACTGAAGCTTTCTTT
D: .; size: many; J: TRBJ2-1; V: TRBV27; CDR3: CASTPWGSRSNEQFF; DNA: TGTGCCAGCACTCCTTGGGGCAGCAGGTCCAATGAGCAGTTCTTC
D: .; size: many; J: TRBJ2-5; V: TRBV7-2; CDR3: CASSFGGRETQYF; DNA: TGTGCCAGCAGCTTCGGCGGAAGGGAGACCCAGTACTTC
D: .; size: many; J: TRBJ2-1; V: TRBV7-2; CDR3: CASSLVYNEQFF; DNA: TGTGCCAGCAGCTTAGTCTACAATGAGCAGTTCTTC
D: .; size: few; J: TRBJ2-3; V: TRBV6-6; CDR3: CASARDSTDTQYF; DNA: TGTGCCAGCGCTCGGGACAGCACAGATACGCAGTATTTT
D: .; size: once; J: TRBJ2-7; V: TRBV7-2; CDR3: CASSAKGGAGEQYF; DNA: TGTGCCAGCAGCGCTAAGGGCGGTGCGGGCGAGCAGTACTTC
D: .; size: many; J: TRBJ1-6; V: TRBV30; CDR3: CAWSPSNSPLHF; DNA: TGTGCCTGGTCGCCCTCCAATTCACCCCTCCACTTT